This T cell receptor (beta chain) was retrieved from a study of blood T cell repertoires in COVID-19. Study information: Collection of acute and convalescent COVID-19 samples took place in the United States, Italy and Spain. PBMCs, B-cell-depleted T cells, or T cells were the source of the cDNA or gDNA that made up the material.

Trimming left V 0 bases short and J 5 bases short, with 9 bases between. CDR1 SGHRS and CDR2 YFSETQ come from the germline V gene. The CDR3 is 13 amino acids. In the original workflow: Counts of nucleated cells, estimated from reference gene primer amplification, were obtained. Produced via immunoSEQ multiplex PCR; TCRdb's table is partial and in-frame only. For V, J and clone size, that table is used; D and trimming come from the DNA. The repertoire consists of about 260,000 clones, with nearly 85% occurring once and the leading ten covering around 9.2%. The sequenced material came from peripheral blood. This sequence joins TRBV5-1 and TRBJ2-7; a possible D gene is TRBD2 (6 bases). The origin of this receptor is a human donor in a cohort sampled during active COVID-19. The CDR3 sequence: CASSLAGGNEQYF. The CDR3 DNA reads as TGCGCCAGCAGCTTGGCCGGCGGGAACGAGCAGTACTTC.